The entry below gives a single T cell receptor (beta chain) sequence along with its context. One junction end disagrees with the germline gene, perhaps due to a read error. RNA transcripts provided the source from which TCR beta CDR3 regions were amplified. In the first-round RT-PCR of the TCR CDR3, the HTBI primer set was used. Using its own MiXCR run on the multiplex PCR reads, TCRdb lists one record per CDR3 protein. This sample has around 580,000 distinct CDR3 sequences, with more than 45% found just once. Germline assignment: CDR1 SGHTA and CDR2 FQGNSA. The CDR3 consists of 19 residues. This sample was taken from a study of T cells in Graves' hyperthyroidism and ophthalmopathy. Graves' hyperthyroidism without ophthalmopathy progression within 18 months was termed stable. Hyperthyroidism in the patients, aged 18 to 65, was newly diagnosed and under 2 months in duration.

The sample comprised peripheral blood or thyroid tissue (not recorded which). The chain employs TRBV7-2 and TRBJ2-5, with D possibly being TRBD2 (6 bases). The sequence was obtained from a woman younger than 35 with Graves' hyperthyroidism. The CDR3, as DNA: TGCGCCAGCAGCGGAGGAACGGCGGGGACTCGTACACACCAAGAGACCCAGTACTTC. It translates to CASSGGTAGTRTHQETQYF.